The subject of this entry is one T cell receptor beta chain. Its antigen is unidentified. The data were obtained in a study of CXCR3-negative and CXCR3-positive naive CD8 T cells. General study findings and limits: The TRBV-TRBJ usage of naive CXCR3-negative and CXCR3-positive cells was similar, but that of memory cells differed. The TRB CDR3s that CXCR3-positive naive cells carried were more hydrophobic than those of CXCR3-negative naive cells. In both naive subsets diversity was comparably high, whereas memory CD8+ cells showed much lower diversity. Cryopreserved PBMCs had partly decreased CXCR3 expression; fresh PBMCs were used in most assays.

Germline V gene data show CDR1 as SGHKS and CDR2 as YYEKEE (reference sequence). The CDR3 runs 14 residues. 5' RACE that incorporated UMI labels was used to prepare the TRB cDNA libraries. TCRdb reanalyzed the 5' RACE reads, giving one entry per CDR3 protein sequence and no DNA. The sample's table shows about 120,000 distinct CDR3 sequences. The source material was naive CXCR3+ CD8+ T cells from blood. The subset here: CD45RO-CCR7+CD27+CD95- naive CD8+ T cells expressing CXCR3 (TNR3+). The chain links TRBV5-5 to TRBJ1-2. The sequence was collected from a human donor in good health. Some clones in this sample may be carry-over from other donors' samples. CDR3 protein: CASSSAGLSEGYTF.